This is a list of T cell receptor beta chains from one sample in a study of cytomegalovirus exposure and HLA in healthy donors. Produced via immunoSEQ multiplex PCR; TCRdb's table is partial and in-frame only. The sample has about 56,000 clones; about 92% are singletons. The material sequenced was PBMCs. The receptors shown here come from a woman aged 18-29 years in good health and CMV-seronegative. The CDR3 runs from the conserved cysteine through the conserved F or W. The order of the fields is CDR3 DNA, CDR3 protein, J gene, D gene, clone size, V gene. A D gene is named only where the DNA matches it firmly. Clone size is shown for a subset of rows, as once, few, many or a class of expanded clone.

cdr3_nt: TGTGCCACCAGCAGAGATGTCGTAGGGGGAACTGAAGCTTTCTTT
cdr3_aa: CATSRDVVGGTEAFF
j_call: TRBJ1-1
d_call: NA
clone_size: NA
v_call: TRBV15

cdr3_nt: TGCAGCTCCCCGGGGGGCTCGGACACTGAAGCTTTCTTT
cdr3_aa: CSSPGGSDTEAFF
j_call: TRBJ1-1
d_call: NA
clone_size: once
v_call: TRBV29-1

cdr3_nt: TGTGCCAGCAGCCCAGGCGGGAGGGGAACAGATACGCAGTATTTT
cdr3_aa: CASSPGGRGTDTQYF
j_call: TRBJ2-3
d_call: TRBD2
clone_size: NA
v_call: TRBV14

cdr3_nt: TGTGCCAGCACCTGGGGCGCAACTAATGAAAAACTGTTTTTT
cdr3_aa: CASTWGATNEKLFF
j_call: TRBJ1-4
d_call: NA
clone_size: once
v_call: TRBV28

cdr3_nt: TGTGCCAGCAGCCCACCGGGACAGGGCTATGGCTACACCTTC
cdr3_aa: CASSPPGQGYGYTF
j_call: TRBJ1-2
d_call: TRBD1
clone_size: once
v_call: TRBV9

cdr3_nt: TGTGCCAGCAGTGAAAGACAGGGGGCGTATGAAAAACTGTTTTTT
cdr3_aa: CASSERQGAYEKLFF
j_call: TRBJ1-4
d_call: TRBD1
clone_size: once
v_call: TRBV6-1

cdr3_nt: TGTGCCAGCAGCCGAGAGACAGCCCTTAGCATAGATACGCAGTATTTT
cdr3_aa: CASSRETALSIDTQYF
j_call: TRBJ2-3
d_call: NA
clone_size: NA
v_call: TRBV9

cdr3_nt: TGTGCCAGCAGCTTAGTCCTAAACAGGGTGGCCCCTTCCCGTGCTTTCTTT
cdr3_aa: CASSLVLNRVAPSRAFF
j_call: TRBJ1-1
d_call: NA
clone_size: NA
v_call: TRBV7-8

cdr3_nt: TGTGCCAGCAGCTATGACAGAGGATACGAGCAGTACTTC
cdr3_aa: CASSYDRGYEQYF
j_call: TRBJ2-7
d_call: NA
clone_size: NA
v_call: TRBV27

cdr3_nt: TGTGCCAGCAGTTTTCCGGGACAGAGACGCTATGGCTACACCTTC
cdr3_aa: CASSFPGQRRYGYTF
j_call: TRBJ1-2
d_call: TRBD1
clone_size: NA
v_call: TRBV2

cdr3_nt: TGCGCCAGCAGCTTGGCCGAGGGTCATGGCTACACCTTC
cdr3_aa: CASSLAEGHGYTF
j_call: TRBJ1-2
d_call: NA
clone_size: NA
v_call: TRBV5-1

cdr3_nt: TGTGCCAGCTCACCACCGATGACAGGGGGATCCGGGGAGCTGTTTTTT
cdr3_aa: CASSPPMTGGSGELFF
j_call: TRBJ2-2
d_call: TRBD1
clone_size: once
v_call: TRBV18

cdr3_nt: TGTGCCAGCAGCTTAGGTCGCCTAGCGGGGGCCCGAGAGACCCAGTACTTC
cdr3_aa: CASSLGRLAGARETQYF
j_call: TRBJ2-5
d_call: TRBD2
clone_size: NA
v_call: TRBV7-2

cdr3_nt: TGTGCCAGCAGCTTAGGGGGATCCTCTAGCACAGATACGCAGTATTTT
cdr3_aa: CASSLGGSSSTDTQYF
j_call: TRBJ2-3
d_call: NA
clone_size: NA
v_call: TRBV5-8

cdr3_nt: TGTGCCAGCAGATCCTCAGCCAAAAACATTCAGTACTTC
cdr3_aa: CASRSSAKNIQYF
j_call: TRBJ2-4
d_call: NA
clone_size: NA
v_call: TRBV27

cdr3_nt: TGTGCCAGCAGCTTGAGTAATCTCAATCAGCCCCAGCATTTT
cdr3_aa: CASSLSNLNQPQHF
j_call: TRBJ1-5
d_call: NA
clone_size: NA
v_call: TRBV7-9

cdr3_nt: TGTGCCAGCAGCTTAGCGGGGGGACTAGTAGATACGCAGTATTTT
cdr3_aa: CASSLAGGLVDTQYF
j_call: TRBJ2-3
d_call: TRBD2
clone_size: NA
v_call: TRBV7-2

cdr3_nt: TGTGCCAGCAGTTTGTCGGAGACGGAAATTAGGTTTGAGCAGTTCTTC
cdr3_aa: CASSLSETEIRFEQFF
j_call: TRBJ2-1
d_call: NA
clone_size: NA
v_call: TRBV27

cdr3_nt: TGTGCCAGCATTGCGGGAATTGAGCAGTTCTTC
cdr3_aa: CASIAGIEQFF
j_call: TRBJ2-1
d_call: NA
clone_size: NA
v_call: TRBV25-1

cdr3_nt: TGTGCCAGCAGTTCGCAGCGGGGGGATCTCACCGGGGAGCTGTTTTTT
cdr3_aa: CASSSQRGDLTGELFF
j_call: TRBJ2-2
d_call: TRBD2
clone_size: NA
v_call: TRBV6-5

cdr3_nt: TGCGCCAGCAGCGCTCCCGGGACTAGCATAAATGAGCAGTTCTTC
cdr3_aa: CASSAPGTSINEQFF
j_call: TRBJ2-1
d_call: TRBD2
clone_size: NA
v_call: TRBV10-1

cdr3_nt: TGTGCCAGCAGCGTAGAATCGGGAGCCGGGGAGCTGTTTTTT
cdr3_aa: CASSVESGAGELFF
j_call: TRBJ2-2
d_call: NA
clone_size: NA
v_call: TRBV9

cdr3_nt: TGTGCCAGCAGCCCCGGGAGGGGGCAGTATTTT
cdr3_aa: CASSPGRGQYF
j_call: TRBJ2-3
d_call: TRBD2
clone_size: NA
v_call: TRBV7-2

cdr3_nt: TGTGCCAGTAGGGTACCAGGGGTCGCCCTCGGGACCGGCTACACCTTC
cdr3_aa: CASRVPGVALGTGYTF
j_call: TRBJ1-2
d_call: NA
clone_size: NA
v_call: TRBV19

cdr3_nt: TGTGCCAGCAGCTACGAGACTTATAGCAACTACAATGAGCAGTTCTTC
cdr3_aa: CASSYETYSNYNEQFF
j_call: TRBJ2-1
d_call: NA
clone_size: NA
v_call: TRBV7-2

cdr3_nt: TGTGCCAGCAGCGTAGCTTTCCGACTAGCGGGGCGCACAGATACGCAGTATTTT
cdr3_aa: CASSVAFRLAGRTDTQYF
j_call: TRBJ2-3
d_call: TRBD2
clone_size: NA
v_call: TRBV9

cdr3_nt: TGTGCCAGCAGCTTAGTTGGGGACAGCCGCCAGTACTTC
cdr3_aa: CASSLVGDSRQYF
j_call: TRBJ2-5
d_call: TRBD1
clone_size: NA
v_call: TRBV7-2

cdr3_nt: TGTGCCAGCAGCCAAGATAAGGGACAGGGACCAGATACGCAGTATTTT
cdr3_aa: CASSQDKGQGPDTQYF
j_call: TRBJ2-3
d_call: TRBD1
clone_size: NA
v_call: TRBV4-2

cdr3_nt: TGTGCCAGCAGGTCCGGGACACTTGGCGACACCTTC
cdr3_aa: CASRSGTLGDTF
j_call: TRBJ1-2
d_call: NA
clone_size: NA
v_call: TRBV6-6

cdr3_nt: TGTGCCAGCAGCTTACGAGGCGGGGGCGAGCAGTACTTC
cdr3_aa: CASSLRGGGEQYF
j_call: TRBJ2-7
d_call: TRBD2
clone_size: NA
v_call: TRBV7-3

cdr3_nt: TGTGCCTGGAGGCTAGGTGGGGGGGAGACCCAGTACTTC
cdr3_aa: CAWRLGGGETQYF
j_call: TRBJ2-5
d_call: NA
clone_size: NA
v_call: TRBV30

cdr3_nt: TGTGCCAGCAGTTTCCCCCAGGGCAAGGGCTACACCTTC
cdr3_aa: CASSFPQGKGYTF
j_call: TRBJ1-2
d_call: NA
clone_size: NA
v_call: TRBV27

cdr3_nt: TGTGCCAGCAGGGACGACAGAACAGATACGCAGTATTTT
cdr3_aa: CASRDDRTDTQYF
j_call: TRBJ2-3
d_call: NA
clone_size: few
v_call: TRBV2

cdr3_nt: TGTGCCAGCAGTTTTTCTCTCCTCTCCAACAAAATCGAAGAGACCCAGTACTTC
cdr3_aa: CASSFSLLSNKIEETQYF
j_call: TRBJ2-5
d_call: NA
clone_size: NA
v_call: TRBV28

cdr3_nt: TGTGCCAGCTCACCACCCGGGACAGGGGGCGACTATGGCTACACCTTC
cdr3_aa: CASSPPGTGGDYGYTF
j_call: TRBJ1-2
d_call: TRBD1
clone_size: NA
v_call: TRBV18

cdr3_nt: TGTGCCAGCAGGGCCTTACCGTATGGCTACACCTTC
cdr3_aa: CASRALPYGYTF
j_call: TRBJ1-2
d_call: NA
clone_size: NA
v_call: TRBV6-5

cdr3_nt: TGTGCCAGCAGTGAACGGTCCTACGAGCAGTACTTC
cdr3_aa: CASSERSYEQYF
j_call: TRBJ2-7
d_call: NA
clone_size: NA
v_call: TRBV6-1

cdr3_nt: TGTGCCAGTAGTATCGGGACTAGCGGGAGCTCCTACGAGCAGTACTTC
cdr3_aa: CASSIGTSGSSYEQYF
j_call: TRBJ2-7
d_call: TRBD2
clone_size: NA
v_call: TRBV19

cdr3_nt: TGTGCCAGCAGGGAAACAGGACCCAGCACTGAAGCTTTCTTT
cdr3_aa: CASRETGPSTEAFF
j_call: TRBJ1-1
d_call: NA
clone_size: NA
v_call: TRBV2

cdr3_nt: TGTGCCAGCTCTCACGGGGAGAACTATGGCTACACCTTC
cdr3_aa: CASSHGENYGYTF
j_call: TRBJ1-2
d_call: NA
clone_size: NA
v_call: TRBV18

cdr3_nt: TGTGCCAGCAGTCAAGAGACTAGCGGGGCTTTCAATGAGCAGTTCTTC
cdr3_aa: CASSQETSGAFNEQFF
j_call: TRBJ2-1
d_call: TRBD2
clone_size: NA
v_call: TRBV7-6

cdr3_nt: TGTGCCAGTAGTATGACGGGATTGGATGGCTACACCTTC
cdr3_aa: CASSMTGLDGYTF
j_call: TRBJ1-2
d_call: NA
clone_size: NA
v_call: TRBV19